This entry lists 30 T cell receptor beta chains sequenced from one sample in a study of identical twins' blood T cells. TCRdb re-derived calls from the 5' RACE reads in MiXCR, one entry per CDR3 protein. The table has around 380,000 distinct CDR3 sequences, roughly 30% seen once. The sample comprised PBMCs. Every receptor here comes from a woman between 18 and 55 years old in good health.

This clonotype has more than one count but fewer than ten. Here the CDR3 DNA reads TGTGCCAGTAGTGCTCGACAGGGTCCCTATGGCTACACCTTC. Protein product: CASSARQGPYGYTF. The chain joins TRBV19 to TRBJ1-2, with 7 bases that match TRBD1. This CDR3 comprises 14 residues. Trimming cost V 5 bases and J 4 bases; bases outside gene matches: 7. Germline V CDR1 and CDR2: LNHDA, SQIVND (reference sequence). The full variable domain, completed using reference TRBV19 and TRBJ1-2, is DGGITQSPKYLFRKEGQNVTLSCEQNLNHDAMYWYRQDPGQGLRLIYYSQIVNDFQKGDIAEGYSVSREKKESFPLTVTSAQKNPTAFYLCASSARQGPYGYTFGSGTRLTVV.

This clonotype was seen only a few times. CDR3 DNA: TGTGCCAGTAGTAGCCTAGCGGGGGTTAACACCGGGGAGCTGTTTTTT. Translating gives CASSSLAGVNTGELFF. The rearrangement links TRBV19 to TRBJ2-2, with TRBD2 identical over 10 bases. The CDR3 length is 16 residues. Germline CDR1 LNHDA, CDR2 SQIVND (reference sequence). V lost 4 bases to trimming and J lost 2 bases; unmatched junction nucleotides: 4.

This clonotype was recorded a few times. The V gene is TRBV29-1, the J gene TRBJ2-2, with a tentative D call TRBD1 (5 bases). V gave up 1 base and J gave up 4 bases, with 10 bases separating them. Germline assignment: CDR1 SQVTM and CDR2 ANQGSEA. The CDR3 runs to 14 residues. CDR3 in amino acids: CSVEGGQGTGELFF. In nucleotides, the CDR3 is TGCAGCGTTGAAGGGGGCCAGGGCACCGGGGAGCTGTTTTTT.

This clonotype was recorded a few times. The V and J genes are TRBV7-2 and TRBJ1-6, with a weak D call TRBD1 (5 bases). V dropped 2 bases and J dropped 9 bases, with 11 bases sitting between them. CDR1 and CDR2 from the germline V gene are SGHTA and FQGNSA. The CDR3 spans 14 residues. CDR3 sequence (DNA): TGTGCCAGCAGCTTAAGCCAGGGAACTTCACCCCTCCACTTT. It is translated as CASSLSQGTSPLHF.

Ten or more counts support this clonotype. The chain couples TRBV20-1 to TRBJ2-3; D remains unclear. Trimming removed 1 base at V and 2 bases at J, with 10 bases between. CDR1 is DFQATT and CDR2 is SNEGSKA in the germline V gene (reference sequence). This CDR3 region has 14 residues. The CDR3 DNA follows: TGCAGTGCTAGAGGCCCCCTGAACACAGATACGCAGTATTTT. Amino acids: CSARGPLNTDTQYF.

On this clonotype itself: A read error may account for a junction end that differs from germline. J is TRBJ1-1 and V is TRBV5-5; D unclear. The CDR3 sequence is 13 residues long. Germline assignment: CDR1 SGHKS and CDR2 YYEKEE (reference sequence). The DNA of the CDR3 is TGTGCCAGCAGCTTCGGACTGAACACTGAAACTTTCTTT. Protein product: CASSFGLNTETFF.

This sequence joins TRBV4-3 and TRBJ2-7; a possible D gene is TRBD2 (5 bases). V lost 2 bases to trimming and J lost 2 bases, with 13 bases between them. This CDR3 contains 15 residues. Germline V gene lookup returns CDR1 LGHNA and CDR2 YSLEER. Here the CDR3 DNA reads TGCGCCAGCAGCCAATACTATACTAGACCCTACGAGCAGTACTTC. Amino acid sequence: CASSQYYTRPYEQYF.

This clonotype showed up just a few times. The chain carries TRBV20-1 and TRBJ1-4; possibly TRBD1 for D (5 bases). This CDR3 has 14 amino acids. Germline-derived CDR1 and CDR2 are DFQATT and SNEGSKA (reference sequence). V lost 2 bases and J 5 bases, leaving 12 bases between the germline ends. This CDR3 is CSARPRGTNEKLFF. As DNA, the CDR3 is TGCAGTGCTAGACCCCGGGGCACAAATGAAAAACTGTTTTTT.

With regard to this clonotype: An end of the junction differs from the germline gene, which may be a read error. The V gene is TRBV29-1, the J gene TRBJ1-2; D unresolved. CDR3 length equals 15 residues. Germline V gene data show CDR1 as SQVTM and CDR2 as ANQGSEA. The CDR3 nucleotides read TGCATCGTTGAAGGCGGACCGACCCTAAACTATGGCTACACCTTC. Protein product: CIVEGGPTLNYGYTF.

As for this clonotype: Possible read error: a much larger clone is one base away. The DNA for the CDR3 is TGTGCCAGCAGTGAATCAGGGACAGGGATGACCGGGAAGCTGTTTTTT. As protein: CASSESGTGMTGKLFF. The chain links TRBV2 to TRBJ2-2; 9 nucleotides line up with TRBD1. This CDR3 is built from 16 residues. Germline loops: CDR1 SNHLY, CDR2 FYNNEI. The full variable domain, with the rest looked up from reference TRBV2 and TRBJ2-2, is EPEVTQTPSHQVTQMGQEVILRCVPISNHLYFYWYRQILGQKVEFLVSFYNNEISEKSEIFDDQFSVERPDGSNFTLKIRSTKLEDSAMYFCASSESGTGMTGKLFFGEGSRLTVL.

The chain is built from TRBV28 and TRBJ1-2, with 7 positions matching TRBD1. Germline V lookup: CDR1 MDHEN, CDR2 SYDVKM. This CDR3 spans 14 amino acids. Trimming removed 3 bases from V and 7 bases from J; junction bases left unmatched: 8. The CDR3 region is CASSFKGTATGYTF. The CDR3, as DNA: TGTGCCAGCAGTTTTAAGGGGACAGCAACTGGCTACACCTTC.

This clonotype was detected ten times or more. This chain uses TRBV29-1 with TRBJ2-3; D is ambiguous. The V gene's germline CDR1 is SQVTM and CDR2 ANQGSEA. V was clipped by 4 bases and J by 2 bases, with 10 bases between them. This CDR3 spans 13 amino acids. The CDR3 sequence: CSVALRSTDTQYF. The CDR3 coding sequence is TGCAGCGTTGCCCTCCGATCCACAGATACGCAGTATTTT.

Note on this clonotype: The germline gene is not matched at one end of the junction; a read error may be the cause. The V call is TRBV5-1, the J call TRBJ1-1; a possible D gene is TRBD1 (5 bases). There are 14 residues in the CDR3. The germline CDR1 and CDR2 sequences are SGHRS and YFSETQ. CDR3 residues: CASSFGGVDTEAFF. The CDR3 coding sequence is TGCGCCAGCAGCTTTGGAGGGGTAGACACTGAGGCTTTCTTT.

The chain employs TRBV7-9 and TRBJ1-2, with 7 bases aligning to TRBD1. Germline-derived CDR1 and CDR2 are SEHNR and FQNEAQ (reference sequence). This CDR3 region has 15 residues. J was trimmed by 4 bases and V by 6 bases; bases with no gene match: 11. This chain's CDR3 is CASRFPTGAGYGYTF. CDR3 coding DNA: TGTGCCAGCAGGTTCCCTACAGGGGCGGGCTATGGCTACACCTTC. The whole variable domain, remainder taken from reference TRBV7-9 and TRBJ1-2, is DTGVSQNPRHKITKRGQNVTFRCDPISEHNRLYWYRQTLGQGPEFLTYFQNEAQLEKSRLLSDRFSAERPKGSFSTLEIQRTEQGDSAMYLCASRFPTGAGYGYTFGSGTRLTVV.

The V gene is TRBV20-1, the J gene TRBJ1-1, with 7 bases that match TRBD1. Germline V gene lookup returns CDR1 DFQATT and CDR2 SNEGSKA (reference sequence). The ends lost 6 bases at V and 5 bases at J; junction bases unmatched: 9. This CDR3 has 13 amino acids. The DNA of the CDR3 is TGCAGTGCCTCCCGGGAGGGGGCAACTGAAGCTTTCTTT. Its protein is CSASREGATEAFF.

This clonotype has a handful of counts. This chain uses TRBV7-9 with TRBJ2-1, with D perhaps TRBD2 (6 bases). Trimming shortened V by 0 bases and J by 1 base, and 10 bases separated the two germline ends. The CDR3 covers 16 residues. Germline V lookup: CDR1 SEHNR, CDR2 FQNEAQ (reference sequence). CDR3 coding DNA: TGTGCCAGCAGCTTAGCGCGGGGTATTTCCTACAATGAGCAGTTCTTC. This translates into CASSLARGISYNEQFF.

The CDR3 sequence is CASTRREDHSPLHF. CDR3 in DNA: TGTGCCAGCACCCGACGAGAGGACCATTCACCCCTCCACTTT. This rearrangement joins TRBV27 to TRBJ1-6; D remains unclear. The CDR3 is 14 amino acids. V dropped 7 bases and J dropped 8 bases, with 15 bases sitting between them. Germline V gene sequence: CDR1 MNHEY, CDR2 SMNVEV (reference sequence).

This clonotype was picked up a small number of times. The rearrangement joins TRBV7-9 to TRBJ2-3; 13 bases align to TRBD2. The CDR3 runs 16 residues. Per germline, CDR1 SEHNR and CDR2 FQNEAQ (reference sequence). The trim removed 3 bases at V and 2 bases at J, leaving 2 bases unmatched. This CDR3 is CASSFGTSGNTDTQYF. As DNA, the CDR3 is TGTGCCAGCAGCTTTGGGACTAGCGGGAACACAGATACGCAGTATTTT.

V gene TRBV5-1 combines with J gene TRBJ2-3; 7 bases are shared with TRBD2. This CDR3 contains 15 residues. V shed 3 bases and J 1 base; nucleotides not matched to a gene: 5. Germline CDR1 SGHRS, CDR2 YFSETQ. The CDR3 region has the DNA TGCGCCAGCAGCTGGGCCCGGGGGGGCACAGATACGCAGTATTTT. This translates into CASSWARGGTDTQYF.

In DNA form, the CDR3 reads TGTGCCAGCAGAGTCGGCGGGTGGACCCAGTACTTC. Its translation is CASRVGGWTQYF. J is TRBJ2-5 and V is TRBV2, with D possibly being TRBD2 (5 bases). Trimming pared 6 bases from V and 7 bases from J, leaving 12 bases between. The CDR3 extends over 12 amino acids. Germline V CDR1 and CDR2: SNHLY, FYNNEI.

As for this clonotype: The junction departs from germline at one end; a sequencing error may be responsible. This rearrangement joins TRBV11-1 to TRBJ1-1; maybe TRBD1 (6 bases). Germline V gives CDR1 SGHAT, CDR2 FQDESV (reference sequence). The length of the CDR3 is 14 residues. CDR3 sequence: CTSSAQGRDTEAFF. The CDR3 DNA is TGTACCAGCAGCGCCCAGGGGAGGGACACTGAAGCTTTCTTT.

The chain recombines TRBV25-1 with TRBJ1-2; D call uncertain. Trimming removed 5 bases from V and 0 bases from J, with 13 bases in between. The CDR3 is 15 amino acids. Germline values: CDR1 MGHDK, CDR2 SYGVNS. CDR3 residues: CASSSMADPNYGYTF. The CDR3, as DNA: TGTGCCAGCAGTTCCATGGCAGACCCTAACTATGGCTACACCTTC.

The chain recombines TRBV29-1 with TRBJ1-2; possible D gene TRBD1, 5 bases. V was shortened by 5 bases and J by 7 bases, with 11 bases between the two germline ends. The CDR3 consists of 11 residues. CDR1 is SQVTM, CDR2 ANQGSEA, per germline. The CDR3 is CSVRVRAGYTF. The CDR3 DNA is TGCAGCGTTAGGGTCAGGGCTGGCTACACCTTC.

The chain has TRBV14 and TRBJ2-3; TRBD2 agrees at 11 bases. The trim removed 4 bases at V and 2 bases at J, leaving 8 bases unmatched. Germline CDR1 is SGHDN and CDR2 is FVKESK. The CDR3 covers 17 residues. CDR3 coding DNA: TGTGCCAGCAGCCCCTACCCTAGCGGGGGGCCCACAGATACGCAGTATTTT. Protein sequence: CASSPYPSGGPTDTQYF.

V and J are TRBV6-5 and TRBJ2-7; possible D gene TRBD2, 6 bases. Trimming left V 6 bases short and J 4 bases short, with 19 bases between. CDR1 and CDR2 from the germline V gene are MNHEY and SVGAGI. The CDR3 consists of 15 residues. CDR3 nucleotides: TGTGCCAGCAGGAGGGGACTTAACTTCGAGTACGAGCAGTACTTC. Translating it yields CASRRGLNFEYEQYF.

This clonotype was seen repeatedly, ten times or more. The gene calls are TRBV4-2 and TRBJ1-2; D is uncertain. In germline, CDR1 is LGHNA, CDR2 YNFKEQ. The CDR3 consists of 12 residues. V lost 1 base and J lost 4, with 4 bases in between. The CDR3 bases are TGTGCCAGCAGCCAAGTTGGCTATGGCTACACCTTC. Protein: CASSQVGYGYTF.

This clonotype showed up just a few times. The CDR3 reads CATRPLTGPYEQYF. The DNA for the CDR3 is TGTGCCACCAGACCCTTGACAGGGCCCTACGAGCAGTACTTC. The J gene is TRBJ2-7, the V gene TRBV24-1; 7 bases are shared with TRBD1. Germline assignment: CDR1 KGHDR and CDR2 SFDVKD. The CDR3 contains 14 residues. Trimming removed 7 bases from V and 2 bases from J; junction bases left unmatched: 7.

V gene TRBV19 combines with J gene TRBJ1-2; no firm D call. Germline CDR1 LNHDA, CDR2 SQIVND (reference sequence). Trimming took off 3 bases at V and 7 bases at J, with 18 bases between the two ends. The CDR3 loop spans 15 amino acids. The CDR3 region has the DNA TGTGCCAGTAGTATCGGTAGGGCCCAGAGGAGTGGCTACACCTTC. It codes for CASSIGRAQRSGYTF.

The chain carries TRBV2 and TRBJ1-2; D is uncertain. This CDR3 spans 12 amino acids. Germline-derived CDR1 and CDR2 are SNHLY and FYNNEI. V dropped 2 bases and J dropped 7 bases, with 8 bases sitting between them. CDR3 region: CASSESISGYTF. The CDR3 DNA sequence: TGTGCCAGCAGTGAAAGCATATCTGGCTACACCTTC. Full variable domain (outside the CDR3, taken from reference TRBV2 and TRBJ1-2): EPEVTQTPSHQVTQMGQEVILRCVPISNHLYFYWYRQILGQKVEFLVSFYNNEISEKSEIFDDQFSVERPDGSNFTLKIRSTKLEDSAMYFCASSESISGYTFGSGTRLTVV.

V gene TRBV5-1 combines with J gene TRBJ2-7; TRBD2 agrees at 12 bases. After removal of 4 bases from V and 6 bases from J, the junction contained 5 bases not matched to a gene. This CDR3 has 14 residues. The germline CDR1 and CDR2 sequences are SGHRS and YFSETQ. The CDR3 region is CASSLPGLAGEQYF. Here the CDR3 DNA reads TGCGCCAGCAGCCTCCCGGGACTAGCGGGCGAGCAGTACTTC. Full variable domain (outside the CDR3, taken from reference TRBV5-1 and TRBJ2-7): KAGVTQTPRYLIKTRGQQVTLSCSPISGHRSVSWYQQTPGQGLQFLFEYFSETQRNKGNFPGRFSGRQFSNSRSEMNVSTLELGDSALYLCASSLPGLAGEQYFGPGTRLTVT.